The 30 T cell receptor beta chains below were found in one sample sequenced in a study of blood T cell repertoires in COVID-19. Measured with immunoSEQ multiplex PCR; TCRdb has only the in-frame clones, and not every one. Among 210,000 or so clones listed, 75% to 90% were seen once. Sequencing input: peripheral blood. Every receptor here comes from a young man with COVID-19, enrolled during active disease.

V and J are TRBV7-9 and TRBJ2-2; TRBD2 matches at 8 bases. CDR3 size: 17 residues. Germline V lookup: CDR1 SEHNR, CDR2 FQNEAQ (reference sequence). V was clipped by 7 bases and J by 0 bases; unmatched bases: 10. The CDR3 is CASINAGGSANTGELFF. In nucleotides, the CDR3 is TGTGCCAGCATCAACGCGGGGGGTTCCGCGAACACCGGGGAGCTGTTTTTT.

The rearrangement uses TRBV9 and TRBJ2-7; 8 nucleotides match TRBD1. The CDR3 is 18 amino acids. The V gene's germline CDR1 is SGDLS and CDR2 YYNGEE. Germline trimming cut 0 bases from V and 1 base from J; bases unmatched to any gene: 12. The CDR3 is CASSVVRDRRGDSYEQYF. The CDR3 nucleotides are TGTGCCAGCAGCGTAGTGCGGGACAGGAGAGGGGATTCCTACGAGCAGTACTTC.

This clone was observed once. The chain has TRBV10-2 and TRBJ1-1; 10 nucleotides align to TRBD1. The germline CDR1 and CDR2 sequences are WSHSY and SAAADI. The CDR3 is 14 residues long. The V segment lost 6 bases and the J segment 5 bases; nucleotides outside the gene matches: 6. CDR3 in DNA: TGCGCCAGCAGCTGGGACAGGGGAAAGACTGAAGCTTTCTTT. This encodes CASSWDRGKTEAFF.

The chain's CDR3 is CASSLPGLTRAYEQYF. CDR3 bases: TGTGCCAGCAGTTTACCGGGACTAACAAGGGCCTACGAGCAGTACTTC. The J gene is TRBJ2-7, the V gene TRBV28; TRBD2 agrees at 7 bases. The CDR3 extends over 16 amino acids. Germline CDR1 is MDHEN and CDR2 is SYDVKM. J gave up 2 bases and V 2 bases, and 9 bases lay outside the gene matches. Filled out from reference TRBV28 and TRBJ2-7, the complete variable domain reads DVKVTQSSRYLVKRTGEKVFLECVQDMDHENMFWYRQDPGLGLRLIYFSYDVKMKEKGDIPEGYSVSREKKERFSLILESASTNQTSMYLCASSLPGLTRAYEQYFGPGTRLTVT.

CDR3 DNA: TGCGCCAGCATGGGACAGGGGCATTCACCCCTCCACTTT. This sequence encodes CASMGQGHSPLHF. The chain employs TRBV4-1 and TRBJ1-6; TRBD1 agrees at 10 bases. The junction had 2 bases not matched to a gene; V was cut back by 7 bases and J by 8 bases. CDR1 and CDR2 (germline): MGHRA, YSYEKL. This CDR3 has 13 amino acids.

This chain joins TRBV27 and TRBJ2-2; TRBD2 matches 12 bases. The CDR3 contains 17 residues. Looked up from germline, CDR1 is MNHEY and CDR2 is SMNVEV (reference sequence). Trimming removed 6 bases from V and 0 bases from J; junction bases left unmatched: 5. CDR3 sequence: CASRLAGGTANTGELFF. The CDR3 region has the DNA TGTGCCAGCAGACTAGCGGGAGGAACCGCGAACACCGGGGAGCTGTTTTTT.

The gene calls are TRBV3-1 (or the pseudogene TRBV3-2) and TRBJ2-1; 8 bases are shared with TRBD2. J lost 4 bases, V lost 0 bases, and 2 bases had no gene match. CDR1 is LGHDT, CDR2 YNNKEL, per germline (reference sequence). The CDR3 has 15 amino acids. The chain's CDR3 is CASSQERGDYNEQFF. CDR3 nucleotides: TGTGCCAGCAGCCAAGAGCGGGGGGATTACAATGAGCAGTTCTTC.

This sequence joins TRBV28 and TRBJ1-1; D is uncertain. V shed 3 bases and J shed 6 bases, with 11 bases lying between them. CDR3 length: 13 residues. Looked up from germline, CDR1 is MDHEN and CDR2 is SYDVKM. The DNA of the CDR3 is TGTGCCAGCAGTTTTGGGAGGAGATCTGAAGCTTTCTTT. Translation gives CASSFGRRSEAFF. Variable domain in full (rest from reference TRBV28 and TRBJ1-1): DVKVTQSSRYLVKRTGEKVFLECVQDMDHENMFWYRQDPGLGLRLIYFSYDVKMKEKGDIPEGYSVSREKKERFSLILESASTNQTSMYLCASSFGRRSEAFFGQGTRLTVV.

The chain is built from TRBV9 and TRBJ1-6, with TRBD1 matching over 11 bases. CDR3 length equals 16 residues. From germline, CDR1 is SGDLS and CDR2 YYNGEE. Unmatched junction bases numbered 13, after V lost 6 bases and J lost 11 bases. CDR3 nucleotide sequence: TGTGCCAGCACGCCGGACAGGGGGCTCACCGGCGCACCCCTCCACTTT. This translates into CASTPDRGLTGAPLHF.

The V and J genes are TRBV7-2 and TRBJ1-2; 8 bases map to TRBD1. Germline CDR1 SGHTA, CDR2 FQGNSA. The CDR3 has 15 residues. V shed 1 base and J 6 bases; nucleotides not matched to a gene: 7. The CDR3 DNA reads as TGTGCCAGCAGCTTAGGCGGCAGGGGGCAGGATGGCTACACCTTC. The encoded protein is CASSLGGRGQDGYTF.

The gene calls are TRBV7-2 and TRBJ1-5; 9 bases match TRBD1. J was trimmed by 3 bases and V by 2 bases; bases with no gene match: 5. The CDR3 has 16 residues. Germline V gives CDR1 SGHTA, CDR2 FQGNSA. The CDR3 nucleotides are TGTGCCAGCAGCTTACAGGGACAGGGCCACAATCAGCCCCAGCATTTT. Translation gives CASSLQGQGHNQPQHF. The full variable domain, its missing parts supplied by reference TRBV7-2 and TRBJ1-5, is GAGVSQSPSNKVTEKGKDVELRCDPISGHTALYWYRQSLGQGLEFLIYFQGNSAPDKSGLPSDRFSAERTGGSVSTLTIQRTQQEDSAVYLCASSLQGQGHNQPQHFGDGTRLSIL.

Written as DNA, the CDR3 is TGTGCCAGCAGTCCGACAGGGCATAATTCACCCCTCCACTTT. Translating it yields CASSPTGHNSPLHF. This chain connects TRBV11-2 to TRBJ1-6, with 7 bases lining up with TRBD1. The V segment lost 6 bases and the J segment 5 bases; nucleotides outside the gene matches: 4. CDR1 and CDR2 from the germline V gene are SGHAT and FQNNGV. The length of the CDR3 is 14 residues.

This clone came up once. The gene calls are TRBV18 and TRBJ2-7; D is unresolved. Germline V gene lookup returns CDR1 KGHSH and CDR2 LQKENI. This CDR3 is built from 15 residues. The germline V and J ends were trimmed by 5 bases and 0 bases, with 14 bases remaining between them. CDR3 sequence: CASSSATRSSYEQYF. CDR3 in DNA: TGTGCCAGCTCATCAGCCACACGGAGCTCCTACGAGCAGTACTTC.

The chain joins TRBV4-3 to TRBJ2-3; TRBD2 aligns across 14 bases. The CDR3 is 18 residues long. Losses at the gene ends were 1 base for V and 4 bases for J; bases not matched to a gene: 7. CDR1 is LGHNA and CDR2 is YSLEER in the germline V gene. The CDR3, as DNA: TGCGCCAGCAGCCAAGGGACTAGCGGGAGGAGTAGGGCAGATACGCAGTATTTT. It translates to CASSQGTSGRSRADTQYF.

This sequence joins TRBV6-1 and TRBJ1-5; a possible D gene is TRBD1 (5 bases). V gave up 2 bases and J gave up 0 bases, with 14 bases separating them. The germline CDR1 and CDR2 sequences are MNHNS and SASEGT. This CDR3 is 17 amino acids long. The CDR3 protein is CASSEMGGRISNQPQHF. In DNA form, the CDR3 reads TGTGCCAGCAGTGAAATGGGGGGACGGATTAGCAATCAGCCCCAGCATTTT.

The chain recombines TRBV2 with TRBJ2-3; 10 bases line up with TRBD2. Trimming removed 4 bases from V and 10 bases from J; junction bases left unmatched: 2. CDR3 size: 12 residues. Germline loops: CDR1 SNHLY, CDR2 FYNNEI. CDR3 in DNA: TGTGCCAGCAGTGTGACTAGCGGGTCGCAGTATTTT. It encodes CASSVTSGSQYF.

V usage is TRBV7-3 and J usage is TRBJ2-3, with 9 positions matching TRBD2. V lost 0 bases to trimming and J lost 1 base; unmatched junction nucleotides: 11. This CDR3 spans 19 amino acids. The germline gives CDR1 SGHTA, CDR2 FQGTGA. CDR3 protein: CASSLTERRASGGTDTQYF. CDR3 coding DNA: TGTGCCAGCAGCTTAACAGAGAGGAGGGCTAGCGGGGGCACAGATACGCAGTATTTT.

CDR3 sequence (DNA): TGTGCCAGCTCACCGCGGCAGGGGGAGACTGAAGCTTTCTTT. This encodes CASSPRQGETEAFF. The gene calls are TRBV18 and TRBJ1-1; 7 nucleotides agree with TRBD1. J was trimmed by 5 bases and V by 3 bases; bases with no gene match: 6. CDR1 and CDR2 from the germline V gene are KGHSH and LQKENI. This CDR3 comprises 14 residues.

The chain uses TRBV7-2 and TRBJ2-5, with TRBD2 matching 8 bases. This CDR3 is 18 amino acids long. V dropped 5 bases and J dropped 1; count of bases not matched to a gene: 15. CDR1 is SGHTA and CDR2 is FQGNSA in the germline V gene. CDR3 protein: CASSLGASGPPAQETQYF. For the CDR3, the DNA is TGTGCCAGCAGCCTAGGGGCTAGCGGGCCTCCGGCCCAAGAGACCCAGTACTTC.

This chain uses TRBV7-2 with TRBJ1-6; D might be TRBD1 (5 bases). Between the trimmed V and J ends, which lost 1 base and 6 bases, there was a span of 7 bases. CDR3 size: 14 residues. Germline CDR1 is SGHTA and CDR2 is FQGNSA. The CDR3 reads CASSLVDSNSPLHF. As DNA, the CDR3 is TGTGCCAGCAGCTTAGTAGACAGTAATTCACCCCTCCACTTT.

This clone occurred once. Other nucleotide sequences in the sample specify the same CDR3. The chain employs TRBV7-2 and TRBJ2-7, with no clear D. V was pared by 4 bases and J by 4 bases, with 11 bases between. Germline V gives CDR1 SGHTA, CDR2 FQGNSA. The CDR3 has 13 residues. The CDR3 DNA follows: TGTGCCAGCAGCTCCCCCCCCCTTTACGAGCAGTACTTC. Protein: CASSSPPLYEQYF.

The chain is built from TRBV27 and TRBJ1-5; 7 bases map to TRBD1. Germline CDR1 MNHEY, CDR2 SMNVEV (reference sequence). The CDR3 consists of 14 residues. V gave up 5 bases and J gave up 2 bases; unmatched junction bases: 3. In DNA form, the CDR3 reads TGTGCCAGCAGTAACAGGGGAGGCAATCAGCCCCAGCATTTT. This translates into CASSNRGGNQPQHF.

Only one count was recorded for this clone. This rearrangement joins TRBV7-9 to TRBJ1-1; D possibly corresponds to TRBD1 (6 bases). The CDR3 spans 14 residues. The ends were cut back, 3 bases at V and 6 bases at J, with 14 bases in the middle. Per the germline V gene, CDR1 is SEHNR and CDR2 is FQNEAQ (reference sequence). The DNA of the CDR3 is TGTGCCAGCAGCTTCGGTCAGGGGATCCCTGAAGCTTTCTTT. This gives the protein CASSFGQGIPEAFF.

This rearrangement joins TRBV19 to TRBJ2-1; 11 bases line up with TRBD2. From germline, CDR1 is LNHDA and CDR2 SQIVND (reference sequence). Trimming at V came to 5 bases and at J to 8 bases, leaving 8 bases not matched to a gene. This CDR3 is built from 15 residues. The CDR3 region is CASSYLAGGSDEQFF. In DNA form, the CDR3 reads TGTGCCAGTAGTTATCTAGCGGGAGGATCGGATGAGCAGTTCTTC.

This chain uses TRBV2 with TRBJ1-1; perhaps TRBD1 as D (5 bases). Germline V gives CDR1 SNHLY, CDR2 FYNNEI. This CDR3 comprises 13 residues. V was pared by 7 bases and J by 0 bases, with 9 bases between. This CDR3 is CASIRDMNTEAFF. CDR3 DNA: TGTGCCAGCATCAGGGATATGAACACTGAAGCTTTCTTT.

The gene calls are TRBV7-9 and TRBJ2-7; 7 bases are shared with TRBD1. From germline, CDR1 is SEHNR and CDR2 FQNEAQ (reference sequence). The V gene end was trimmed by 7 bases and the J gene end by 5 bases; junction bases not matched to a gene: 14. CDR3 length: 15 amino acids. CDR3 sequence (DNA): TGTGCCAGCACCCTAGACAGGGTGTATCCGAACGAGCAGTACTTC. This sequence encodes CASTLDRVYPNEQYF.

This sequence joins TRBV7-3 and TRBJ2-3; TRBD1 is a possible D gene (5 bases). This CDR3 has 14 amino acids. V lost 4 bases to trimming and J lost 4 bases, with 12 bases between them. Germline V lookup: CDR1 SGHTA, CDR2 FQGTGA. In DNA form, the CDR3 reads TGTGCCAGCAGCTCATCAGGGTTTCCAGATACGCAGTATTTT. Protein: CASSSSGFPDTQYF.

The chain couples TRBV27 to TRBJ1-2; 9 bases are a match to TRBD1. Unmatched junction bases numbered 5, after V lost 8 bases and J lost 4 bases. Germline CDR1 reads MNHEY; CDR2 reads SMNVEV (reference sequence). The CDR3 loop spans 13 amino acids. The CDR3 is CASSPDRGYGYTF. The CDR3 DNA follows: TGTGCCAGCTCCCCGGACAGGGGCTATGGCTACACCTTC.

This rearrangement joins TRBV28 to TRBJ1-3, with TRBD1 identical over 7 bases. This CDR3 is built from 15 residues. J gave up 2 bases and V 5 bases, and 6 bases lay outside the gene matches. The germline CDR1 and CDR2 sequences are MDHEN and SYDVKM. CDR3 sequence reads: CASSPTGATGNTIYF. CDR3 DNA: TGTGCCAGCAGTCCCACAGGGGCCACTGGAAACACCATATATTTT.

This chain joins TRBV11-3 and TRBJ2-1, with a possible D match to TRBD2 (6 bases). This CDR3 has 16 residues. Germline V gene sequence: CDR1 SGHNT, CDR2 YENEEA. The germline V and J ends were trimmed by 1 base and 6 bases, with 16 bases remaining between them. The CDR3 region is CASSLGVGRTTNEQFF. CDR3 coding DNA: TGTGCCAGCAGCTTAGGTGTGGGGCGGACTACCAATGAGCAGTTCTTC.